A single sample gave rise to the 7 T cell receptor beta chains below, sequenced in a study of early T cells in non-severe SARS-CoV-2 infection. TCRdb reprocessed the 5' RACE reads via MiXCR and lists one record per CDR3 protein. This sample carries approximately 76,000 distinct CDR3 sequences, about 12% of them seen once, and the ten largest clones take around 1.3%. Sequenced sample: whole blood. These receptors came from an adult who was a healthcare worker with PCR-confirmed SARS-CoV-2 infection or an uninfected control (not recorded which).

This chain links TRBV7-2 with TRBJ2-3; TRBD2 matches at 9 bases. The CDR3 consists of 16 residues. With 1 base clipped from V and 3 bases from J, the junction kept 5 bases outside the gene matches. Germline loops: CDR1 SGHTA, CDR2 FQGNSA. The CDR3 DNA reads as TGTGCCAGCAGCTTAGTAGGACTAGCGAGTACAGATACGCAGTATTTT. Encoded protein: CASSLVGLASTDTQYF.

The table lists this clonotype with many counts. The CDR3 DNA reads as TGTGCCATCAGTGACCCGCTTCGACAGTTCTCTGGAAACACCATATATTTT. This sequence encodes CAISDPLRQFSGNTIYF. V usage is TRBV10-3 and J usage is TRBJ1-3; D might be TRBD1 (5 bases). The CDR3 loop spans 17 amino acids. The ends were cut back, 3 bases at V and 0 bases at J, with 15 bases in the middle. In germline, CDR1 is ENHRY, CDR2 SYGVKD.

This clonotype was seen at least ten times. J is TRBJ1-2 and V is TRBV4-3, with no clear D. V dropped 1 base and J dropped 6 bases, with 15 bases sitting between them. The germline V gene encodes CDR1 LGHNA and CDR2 YSLEER. This CDR3 is built from 15 residues. The CDR3 DNA follows: TGCGCCAGCAGCCAAGCAACGGGAGAGATCGATGGCTACACCTTC. Translation gives CASSQATGEIDGYTF.

Regarding this clonotype: A much larger clonotype is one base distant, so this may be a read error. V usage is TRBV5-6 and J usage is TRBJ1-5; D is unclear. V was pared by 2 bases and J by 6 bases, with 6 bases between. The CDR3 runs to 12 residues. Looked up from germline, CDR1 is SGHDT and CDR2 is YYEEEE. Here the CDR3 reads CASSFGSQPQHF. CDR3 nucleotides: TGTGCCAGCAGCTTCGGGAGTCAGCCCCAGCATTTT.

This clonotype was detected ten times or more. V and J are TRBV20-1 and TRBJ2-7; tentative D call: TRBD2 (6 bases). The V and J ends lost 4 bases and 6 bases respectively, with 16 bases between them. Per the germline V gene, CDR1 is DFQATT and CDR2 is SNEGSKA (reference sequence). This CDR3 is built from 13 residues. Here the CDR3 reads CSAKEAGPGEQYF. CDR3 in DNA: TGCAGTGCTAAAGAAGCGGGCCCGGGCGAGCAGTACTTC.

The chain is built from TRBV20-1 and TRBJ2-3; D is perhaps TRBD1 (6 bases). The germline CDR1 and CDR2 sequences are DFQATT and SNEGSKA (reference sequence). This CDR3 is 15 amino acids long. Trimming removed 3 bases at V and 1 base at J, with 14 bases between. The CDR3 region is CSASPRPGGTDTQYF. CDR3 bases: TGCAGTGCTAGTCCCCGGCCAGGGGGCACAGATACGCAGTATTTT.

This clonotype appeared many times. The chain links TRBV11-2 to TRBJ2-5; 8 nucleotides line up with TRBD1. V was clipped by 6 bases and J by 5 bases; unmatched bases: 17. This CDR3 is 17 amino acids long. Germline V gene lookup returns CDR1 SGHAT and CDR2 FQNNGV. CDR3 nucleotides: TGTGCCAGCAGTTCCTCCCTGTTCGACAGGGGACGGGAGACCCAGTACTTC. Protein: CASSSSLFDRGRETQYF.